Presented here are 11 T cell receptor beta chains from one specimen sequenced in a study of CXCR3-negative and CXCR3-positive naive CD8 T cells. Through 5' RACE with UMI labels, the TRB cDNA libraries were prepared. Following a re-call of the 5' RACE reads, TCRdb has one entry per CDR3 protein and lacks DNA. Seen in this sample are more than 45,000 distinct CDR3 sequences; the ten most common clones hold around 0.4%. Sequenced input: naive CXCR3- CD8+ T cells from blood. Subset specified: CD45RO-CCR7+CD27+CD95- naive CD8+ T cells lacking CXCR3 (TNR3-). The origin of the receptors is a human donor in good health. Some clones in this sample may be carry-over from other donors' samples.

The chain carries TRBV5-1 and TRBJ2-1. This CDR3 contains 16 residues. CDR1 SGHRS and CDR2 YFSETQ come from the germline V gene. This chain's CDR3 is CASSGRTPASDNEQFF.

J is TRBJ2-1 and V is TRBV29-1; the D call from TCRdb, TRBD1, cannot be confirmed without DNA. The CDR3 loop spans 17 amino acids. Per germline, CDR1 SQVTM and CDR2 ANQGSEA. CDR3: CSVEDRVNRGTPNEQFF.

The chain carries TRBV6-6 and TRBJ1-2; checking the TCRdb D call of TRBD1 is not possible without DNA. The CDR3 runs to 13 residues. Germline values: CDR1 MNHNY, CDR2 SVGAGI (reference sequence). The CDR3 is CASSYSLQGGYTF.

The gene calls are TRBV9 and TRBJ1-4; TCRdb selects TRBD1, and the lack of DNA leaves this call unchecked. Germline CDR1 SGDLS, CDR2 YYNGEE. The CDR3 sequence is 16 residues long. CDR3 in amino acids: CASSPRQGGTNEKLFF. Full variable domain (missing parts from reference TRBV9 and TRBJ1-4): DSGVTQTPKHLITATGQRVTLRCSPRSGDLSVYWYQQSLDQGLQFLIQYYNGEERAKGNILERFSAQQFPDLHSELNLSSLELGDSALYFCASSPRQGGTNEKLFFGSGTQLSVL.

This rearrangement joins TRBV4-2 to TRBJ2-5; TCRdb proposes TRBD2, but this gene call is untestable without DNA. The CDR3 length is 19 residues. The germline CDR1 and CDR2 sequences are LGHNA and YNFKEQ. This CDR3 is CASSQEATWLAGGQETQYF.

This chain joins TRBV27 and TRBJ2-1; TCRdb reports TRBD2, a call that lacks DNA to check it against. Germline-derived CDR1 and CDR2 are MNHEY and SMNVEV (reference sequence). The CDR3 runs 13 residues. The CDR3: CASSTRLTNEQFF.

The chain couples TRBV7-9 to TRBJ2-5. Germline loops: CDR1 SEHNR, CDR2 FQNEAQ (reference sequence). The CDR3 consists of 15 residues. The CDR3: CASSLEAGFQETQYF.

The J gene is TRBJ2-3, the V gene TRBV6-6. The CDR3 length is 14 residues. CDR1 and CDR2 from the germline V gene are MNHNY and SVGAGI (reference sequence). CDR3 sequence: CASSLLAGTDTQYF.

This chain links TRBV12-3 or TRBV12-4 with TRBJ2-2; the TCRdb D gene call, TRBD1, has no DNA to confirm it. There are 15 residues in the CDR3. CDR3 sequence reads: CASVADAPNTGELFF.

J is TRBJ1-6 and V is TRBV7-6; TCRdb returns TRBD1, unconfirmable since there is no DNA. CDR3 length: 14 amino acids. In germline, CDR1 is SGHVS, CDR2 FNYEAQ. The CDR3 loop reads CASSRDRENSPLHF. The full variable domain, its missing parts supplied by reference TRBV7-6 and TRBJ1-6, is GAGVSQSPRYKVTKRGQDVALRCDPISGHVSLYWYRQALGQGPEFLTYFNYEAQQDKSGLPNDRFSAERPEGSISTLTIQRTEQRDSAMYRCASSRDRENSPLHFGNGTRLTVT.

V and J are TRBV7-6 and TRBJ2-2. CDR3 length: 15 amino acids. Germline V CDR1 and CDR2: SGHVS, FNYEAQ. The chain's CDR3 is CASSLANANTGELFF. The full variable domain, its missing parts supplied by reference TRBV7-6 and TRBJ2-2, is GAGVSQSPRYKVTKRGQDVALRCDPISGHVSLYWYRQALGQGPEFLTYFNYEAQQDKSGLPNDRFSAERPEGSISTLTIQRTEQRDSAMYRCASSLANANTGELFFGEGSRLTVL.